The 23 T cell receptor beta chains presented below share a single source sample, sequenced in a study of identical twins (dated by TCRdb to the mid-2010s). The library was built by means of 5' RACE. Sequenced on an Illumina HiSeq 2000. In TCRdb, the public reads were trimmed at Q25 with fastp and aligned with MiXCR, with productive beta chains retained. Merged by CDR3 protein, the rows form single entries marked with the most common genes and DNA. Counted in this sample were just over 500,000 distinct CDR3 sequences; around 20% of them appeared once. The ten largest clonotypes hold about 0.91% of the sample. Another study also made use of these data, one on T cells expressing NK-cell markers.

Sample: CD4+ T cells sorted from blood. The receptors come from a woman aged 18-29 years in good health.

The V gene is TRBV20-1, the J gene TRBJ2-1; D possibly uses TRBD1 or TRBD2 (5 bases each). CDR1 is DFQATT and CDR2 is SNEGSKA in the germline V gene (reference sequence). The CDR3 sequence is 13 residues long. V was clipped by 6 bases and J by 8 bases, with 17 bases between them. CDR3: CSAGQARGHEQFF. The CDR3 coding sequence is TGCAGTGCGGGCCAGGCTCGGGGCCATGAGCAGTTCTTC.

The chain couples TRBV11-2 to TRBJ2-1; D ambiguous. CDR1 is SGHAT, CDR2 FQNNGV, per germline. Trimming removed 1 base from V and 7 bases from J, with 11 bases in between. This CDR3 comprises 14 residues. CDR3 sequence (DNA): TGTGCCAGCAGCTTAGGAGGACGGTGGAATGAGCAGTTCTTC. This gives the protein CASSLGGRWNEQFF.

This clonotype appeared a few times. The gene calls are TRBV20-1 and TRBJ2-5, with D possibly being TRBD1 (5 bases). CDR1 is DFQATT and CDR2 is SNEGSKA in the germline V gene (reference sequence). Trimming left V 0 bases short and J 4 bases short, with 18 bases between. The CDR3 extends over 16 amino acids. The CDR3 protein is CSARDSGRVGGETQYF. Here the CDR3 DNA reads TGCAGTGCTAGAGATTCGGGCAGGGTGGGTGGAGAGACCCAGTACTTC.

This clonotype was observed a few times. The V gene is TRBV20-1, the J gene TRBJ1-2; D is unclear. Trimming stripped 6 bases from V and 8 bases from J, with 22 bases between. CDR1 is DFQATT and CDR2 is SNEGSKA in the germline V gene (reference sequence). This CDR3 region has 14 residues. The chain's CDR3 is CSAVRAVEESGYTF. The CDR3 region has the DNA TGCAGTGCCGTACGGGCTGTCGAGGAGAGCGGCTACACCTTC.

This clonotype was recorded a few times. V and J are TRBV20-1 and TRBJ2-3; D remains unclear. The germline V and J ends were trimmed by 0 bases and 5 bases, with 18 bases remaining between them. CDR3 length: 16 residues. Germline CDR1 reads DFQATT; CDR2 reads SNEGSKA (reference sequence). CDR3 loop: CSARDYSPRSVDTQYF. CDR3 bases: TGCAGTGCTAGAGATTATTCCCCCCGGAGCGTAGATACGCAGTATTTT.

This clonotype was observed a few times. The chain couples TRBV7-9 to TRBJ1-1; 7 bases line up with TRBD1. CDR1 SEHNR and CDR2 FQNEAQ come from the germline V gene (reference sequence). This CDR3 spans 12 amino acids. V lost 5 bases to trimming and J lost 11 bases; unmatched junction nucleotides: 8. The CDR3 loop is CASSAEQGSAFF. CDR3 sequence (DNA): TGTGCCAGCAGCGCCGAACAGGGGTCGGCTTTCTTT. The full variable domain, rest sourced from reference TRBV7-9 and TRBJ1-1, is DTGVSQNPRHKITKRGQNVTFRCDPISEHNRLYWYRQTLGQGPEFLTYFQNEAQLEKSRLLSDRFSAERPKGSFSTLEIQRTEQGDSAMYLCASSAEQGSAFFGQGTRLTVV.

The CDR3 region has the DNA TGTGCCAGCAGCTTGGACACCCTATACGAGCAGTACTTC. Its translation is CASSLDTLYEQYF. V and J are TRBV7-8 and TRBJ2-7; D is perhaps TRBD1 (5 bases). The CDR3 totals 13 residues. The germline gives CDR1 SGHVS, CDR2 FQNEAQ. V was shortened by 3 bases and J by 4 bases, with 10 bases between the two germline ends.

This clonotype came up a few times. This chain uses TRBV12-3 or TRBV12-4 with TRBJ2-2; 9 nucleotides agree with TRBD2. The CDR3 loop spans 16 amino acids. J lost 10 bases, V lost 5 bases, and 14 bases had no gene match. The CDR3, as DNA: TGTGCCAGCAGTCCCCTCCTCGCGGGGGGGAGTGCGGAGCTGTTTTTT. Translating it yields CASSPLLAGGSAELFF.

V and J are TRBV11-2 and TRBJ2-1; 10 bases agree with TRBD1. CDR1 SGHAT and CDR2 FQNNGV come from the germline V gene. The CDR3 is made up of 15 amino acids. V was clipped by 6 bases and J by 7 bases; unmatched bases: 9. CDR3 in DNA: TGTGCCAGCAGTTCCCGGGACAGGGGAGGGAATGAGCAGTTCTTC. Its protein product is CASSSRDRGGNEQFF.

This clonotype was counted only a few times. The chain employs TRBV20-1 and TRBJ2-3; no clear D. CDR1 is DFQATT, CDR2 SNEGSKA, per germline (reference sequence). Trimming removed 0 bases from V and 2 bases from J, with 12 bases in between. CDR3 size: 15 residues. CDR3 DNA sequence: TGCAGTGCTAGAGATTATCAGCTTTACACAGATACGCAGTATTTT. Its translation is CSARDYQLYTDTQYF.

This clonotype was seen only a few times. The chain combines TRBV5-1 with TRBJ1-5; D is perhaps TRBD1 (6 bases). The CDR3 is 15 residues long. Trimming pared 2 bases from V and 2 bases from J, leaving 11 bases between. CDR1 SGHRS and CDR2 YFSETQ come from the germline V gene. CDR3 DNA: TGCGCCAGCAGCTTATCCCCAGGGGGCAATCAGCCCCAGCATTTT. Protein sequence: CASSLSPGGNQPQHF.

This clonotype was counted between two and nine times. This chain joins TRBV5-1 and TRBJ1-1; 7 positions match TRBD1. CDR3 length: 16 amino acids. V was pared by 4 bases and J by 6 bases, with 15 bases of the junction left unmatched. Germline V lookup: CDR1 SGHRS, CDR2 YFSETQ. The CDR3 coding sequence is TGCGCCAGCAGCATCAGCCTTCTACAGGGGACCTCTGAAGCTTTCTTT. Translated, it gives CASSISLLQGTSEAFF.

The rearrangement uses TRBV4-2 and TRBJ2-1; 7 positions match TRBD1. The V gene's germline CDR1 is LGHNA and CDR2 YNFKEQ. The CDR3 consists of 17 residues. The junction had 12 bases not matched to a gene; V was cut back by 3 bases and J by 4 bases. The CDR3 bases are TGTGCCAGCAGCCACGGGAAAGGGACAGATACGTACAATGAGCAGTTCTTC. Protein sequence: CASSHGKGTDTYNEQFF.

This clonotype came up a few times. This chain connects TRBV5-1 to TRBJ2-7; D is unresolved. V lost 2 bases to trimming and J lost 2 bases, with 8 bases between them. The CDR3 sequence is 13 residues long. CDR1 and CDR2 (germline): SGHRS, YFSETQ. Here the CDR3 reads CASSFRQPYEQYF. The CDR3 nucleotides are TGCGCCAGCAGCTTTAGGCAGCCCTACGAGCAGTACTTC. The entire variable domain, with the rest obtained from reference TRBV5-1 and TRBJ2-7, is as follows: KAGVTQTPRYLIKTRGQQVTLSCSPISGHRSVSWYQQTPGQGLQFLFEYFSETQRNKGNFPGRFSGRQFSNSRSEMNVSTLELGDSALYLCASSFRQPYEQYFGPGTRLTVT.

This clonotype was counted between two and nine times. The J gene is TRBJ1-1, the V gene TRBV5-6, with D tentatively TRBD1 (5 bases). With 4 bases removed from V and 8 bases from J, the gap between germline ends came to 21 bases. This CDR3 is 15 amino acids long. CDR1 and CDR2 (germline): SGHDT, YYEEEE. CDR3 loop: CASSRVGAEGREAFF. CDR3 DNA sequence: TGTGCCAGCAGCCGTGTAGGGGCAGAGGGGCGAGAAGCTTTCTTT.

The CDR3 DNA follows: TGCAGTGCTCCCCTTAGCGGGGGGAATGAGCAGTTCTTC. Translated, it gives CSAPLSGGNEQFF. V and J are TRBV20-1 and TRBJ2-1; the match to TRBD2 covers 10 bases. CDR1 is DFQATT, CDR2 SNEGSKA, per germline (reference sequence). This CDR3 spans 13 amino acids. V shed 5 bases, J shed 7 bases, and the junction held 5 bases outside the gene matches.

The chain combines TRBV2 with TRBJ2-7, with no clear D. This CDR3 is built from 15 residues. Germline assignment: CDR1 SNHLY and CDR2 FYNNEI. With 1 base removed from V and 0 bases from J, the gap between germline ends came to 10 bases. The CDR3 loop reads CASSEDWSSSYEQYF. CDR3 coding DNA: TGTGCCAGCAGTGAAGACTGGTCAAGCTCCTACGAGCAGTACTTC.

The chain joins TRBV29-1 to TRBJ2-5; the D gene could be TRBD1 or TRBD2 (5 bases each). The germline V gene encodes CDR1 SQVTM and CDR2 ANQGSEA. Trimming pared 0 bases from V and 5 bases from J, leaving 19 bases between. CDR3 length equals 16 residues. The CDR3 protein is CSVEDRGRGWVETQYF. The CDR3 coding sequence is TGCAGCGTTGAAGATAGGGGCCGGGGATGGGTGGAGACCCAGTACTTC.

The V and J genes are TRBV15 and TRBJ2-1; 7 nucleotides line up with TRBD2. The ends lost 7 bases at V and 1 base at J; junction bases unmatched: 4. Germline CDR1 and CDR2: LNHNV and YYDKDF (reference sequence). This CDR3 comprises 14 residues. The CDR3 nucleotides read TGTGCCACCAAGGGCGGGGGATCCTACAATGAGCAGTTCTTC. This gives the protein CATKGGGSYNEQFF.

The genes are TRBV6-5 and TRBJ2-3, with D perhaps assigned TRBD1 or TRBD2 (6 bases each). Per germline, CDR1 MNHEY and CDR2 SVGAGI. This CDR3 region has 15 residues. The germline V and J ends were trimmed by 0 bases and 2 bases, with 9 bases remaining between them. The CDR3 sequence: CASSYSAGHTDTQYF. The CDR3 DNA follows: TGTGCCAGCAGTTACTCCGCGGGACACACAGATACGCAGTATTTT.

V and J are TRBV6-2 or TRBV6-3 and TRBJ2-1; TRBD1 or TRBD2 may be the D gene (5 bases each). The CDR3 runs 15 residues. Germline CDR1 is MNHEY and CDR2 is SVGEGT. V was shortened by 7 bases and J by 7 bases, with 20 bases between the two germline ends. The CDR3 coding sequence is TGTGCCAGCAACCACCTTGAGGGGTGGGGGAATGAGCAGTTCTTC. It is translated as CASNHLEGWGNEQFF.

V is TRBV20-1 and J is TRBJ2-3; the D is unclear. In germline, CDR1 is DFQATT, CDR2 SNEGSKA (reference sequence). The CDR3 is 17 residues long. V lost 0 bases to trimming and J lost 2 bases, with 18 bases between them. The CDR3 is CSARDPLGKQITDTQYF. CDR3 in DNA: TGCAGTGCTAGAGATCCCCTCGGAAAGCAGATCACAGATACGCAGTATTTT.

This clonotype was detected a few times. The chain employs TRBV10-3 and TRBJ2-7, with TRBD1 matching over 9 bases. The CDR3 runs 13 residues. Germline CDR1 and CDR2: ENHRY and SYGVKD. Trimming removed 4 bases from V and 5 bases from J; junction bases left unmatched: 3. In nucleotides, the CDR3 is TGTGCCATCAGTGCGGGACAGGGCCACGAGCAGTACTTC. This sequence encodes CAISAGQGHEQYF.